These 2 T cell receptor beta chains originate from one sample sequenced in a study of T cell repertoires in MIS-A myocarditis. Clones were sequenced by immunoSEQ multiplex PCR, and TCRdb holds only the in-frame ones, with some missing. The sample shows 14,000 to 15,000 clones, around 74% of them seen only once. The specimen was left ventricle heart tissue obtained at autopsy. The receptors come from a young man with fulminant myocarditis from multisystem inflammatory syndrome in adults (MIS-A) after COVID-19.

This chain connects TRBV4-3 to TRBJ1-2; 8 bases line up with TRBD1. After removal of 7 bases from V and 4 bases from J, the junction contained 11 bases not matched to a gene. The CDR3 has 15 amino acids. The germline CDR1 and CDR2 sequences are LGHNA and YSLEER. The CDR3 region is CASNPEQGAGYGYTF. As DNA, the CDR3 is TGCGCCAGCAATCCAGAGCAGGGGGCGGGCTATGGCTACACCTTC.

This clone turned up a few times. The chain employs TRBV27 and TRBJ2-3; TRBD1 matches 7 bases. This CDR3 spans 14 amino acids. The V gene's germline CDR1 is MNHEY and CDR2 SMNVEV (reference sequence). With 1 base clipped from V and 10 bases from J, the junction kept 8 bases outside the gene matches. CDR3 nucleotides: TGTGCCAGCAGTTTATTGGGACAGACCACTTCGCAGTATTTT. The encoded protein is CASSLLGQTTSQYF.